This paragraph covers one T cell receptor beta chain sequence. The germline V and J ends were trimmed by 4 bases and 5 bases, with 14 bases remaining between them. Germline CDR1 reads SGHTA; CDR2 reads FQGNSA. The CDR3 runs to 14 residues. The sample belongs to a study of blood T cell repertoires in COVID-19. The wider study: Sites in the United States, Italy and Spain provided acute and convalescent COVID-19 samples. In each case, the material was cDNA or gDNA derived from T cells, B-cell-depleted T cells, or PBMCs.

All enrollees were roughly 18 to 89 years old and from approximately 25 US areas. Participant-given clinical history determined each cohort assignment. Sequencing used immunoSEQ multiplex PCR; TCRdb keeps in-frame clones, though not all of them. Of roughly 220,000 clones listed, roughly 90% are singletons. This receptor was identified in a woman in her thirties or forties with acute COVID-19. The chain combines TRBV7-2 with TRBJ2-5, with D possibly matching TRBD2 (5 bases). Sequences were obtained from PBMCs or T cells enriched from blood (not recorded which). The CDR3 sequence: CASSYTRGRETQYF. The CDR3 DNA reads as TGTGCCAGCAGCTACACTCGGGGTCGGGAGACCCAGTACTTC.